Below are 28 T cell receptor beta chains sequenced from a single sample in a study of PD-L1 blockade in urothelial cancer. Sequencing was performed with immunoSEQ multiplex PCR; in TCRdb, only in-frame clones are kept and a portion is missing. The repertoire holds about 84,000 clones, with 82% as singletons. Material: PBMCs, obtained around atezolizumab (anti-PD-L1) treatment. The receptors derive from a man between 70 and 80 years old with urothelial cancer.

The chain is built from TRBV19 and TRBJ1-5, with TRBD1 matching over 7 bases. There are 16 residues in the CDR3. The germline V gene encodes CDR1 LNHDA and CDR2 SQIVND (reference sequence). Trimming cost V 0 bases and J 6 bases; bases outside gene matches: 8. The chain's CDR3 is CASSIDLTGRSQPQHF. In DNA form, the CDR3 reads TGTGCCAGTAGTATAGACCTGACAGGGCGCAGTCAGCCCCAGCATTTT.

The sample holds one count of this clone. This sequence joins TRBV19 and TRBJ1-4; D is unresolved. CDR1 is LNHDA and CDR2 is SQIVND in the germline V gene (reference sequence). The germline V and J ends were trimmed by 5 bases and 4 bases, with 17 bases remaining between them. The CDR3 is 16 amino acids. CDR3 in amino acids: CASSSILGEDNEKLFF. The CDR3 bases are TGTGCCAGTAGTTCTATCCTTGGGGAGGATAATGAAAAACTGTTTTTT.

The chain carries TRBV7-9 and TRBJ1-2; D gene uncertain. From germline, CDR1 is SEHNR and CDR2 FQNEAQ (reference sequence). The V and J ends lost 5 bases and 8 bases respectively, with 27 bases between them. This CDR3 has 17 residues. The CDR3 reads CASSPSSLGLGVGGYTF. Here the CDR3 DNA reads TGTGCCAGCAGCCCCTCTTCTCTGGGTCTGGGAGTAGGGGGCTACACCTTC.

The chain uses TRBV4-3 and TRBJ2-7; 11 bases are a match to TRBD2. The CDR3 has 16 amino acids. Looked up from germline, CDR1 is LGHNA and CDR2 is YSLEER. V gave up 0 bases and J gave up 4 bases; unmatched junction bases: 5. The CDR3 reads CASSQDTSGSWYEQYF. CDR3 nucleotides: TGCGCCAGCAGCCAAGATACTAGCGGGAGTTGGTACGAGCAGTACTTC.

This clone showed up just once. CDR3: CASSLTGNRVEQYF. DNA for the CDR3: TGTGCCAGCAGCTTAACGGGAAATCGGGTCGAGCAGTACTTC. This sequence joins TRBV7-2 and TRBJ2-7; a possible D gene is TRBD2 (5 bases). V was pared by 2 bases and J by 6 bases, with 14 bases between. Germline CDR1 reads SGHTA; CDR2 reads FQGNSA. The CDR3 length is 14 residues. Drawing the rest from reference TRBV7-2 and TRBJ2-7, the complete variable domain is GAGVSQSPSNKVTEKGKDVELRCDPISGHTALYWYRQSLGQGLEFLIYFQGNSAPDKSGLPSDRFSAERTGGSVSTLTIQRTQQEDSAVYLCASSLTGNRVEQYFGPGTRLTVT.

This clone was observed a handful of times. CDR3 DNA: TGCGCCAGCAGCCCCCGGACTAGCGGGGCGGCGGATGAGCAGTTCTTC. It codes for CASSPRTSGAADEQFF. This sequence joins TRBV4-1 and TRBJ2-1, with 12 bases matching TRBD2. The CDR3 loop spans 16 amino acids. CDR1 MGHRA and CDR2 YSYEKL come from the germline V gene. V dropped 4 bases and J dropped 8; count of bases not matched to a gene: 9.

The chain recombines TRBV4-3 with TRBJ2-1; D is undetermined. The CDR3 has 13 amino acids. CDR1 and CDR2 from the germline V gene are LGHNA and YSLEER. V dropped 4 bases and J dropped 0 bases, with 4 bases sitting between them. This CDR3 reads CASSRPSYNEQFF. In DNA form, the CDR3 reads TGCGCCAGCAGCCGGCCCTCCTACAATGAGCAGTTCTTC.

J is TRBJ2-3 and V is TRBV15, with 13 bases fitting TRBD2. The J segment lost 0 bases and the V segment lost 3 bases, leaving 6 bases of the junction unmatched. Germline CDR1 LNHNV, CDR2 YYDKDF (reference sequence). The CDR3 length is 18 residues. The CDR3 loop is CATSSGTSGDPSTDTQYF. The CDR3 coding sequence is TGTGCCACCAGCAGTGGGACTAGCGGGGATCCTAGCACAGATACGCAGTATTTT.

V gene TRBV19 combines with J gene TRBJ2-3; D may be TRBD2 (5 bases). Trimming stripped 5 bases from V and 7 bases from J, with 22 bases between. CDR3 length: 16 residues. The germline gives CDR1 LNHDA, CDR2 SQIVND (reference sequence). The CDR3 sequence: CASSPLWQAGDNTQYF. For the CDR3, the DNA is TGTGCCAGTAGTCCCCTTTGGCAGGCCGGGGATAATACGCAGTATTTT.

The chain couples TRBV7-2 to TRBJ1-1; D is possibly TRBD1 (5 bases). The CDR3 extends over 11 amino acids. V lost 6 bases to trimming and J lost 8 bases, with 10 bases between them. Per the germline V gene, CDR1 is SGHTA and CDR2 is FQGNSA. The CDR3 spells CASSSWTEAFF. The CDR3 nucleotides read TGTGCCAGCAGTTCCTGGACAGAAGCTTTCTTT.

The CDR3 DNA follows: TGCGCCAGCAGTGGAGGCAGTGGATTTAATGAGCAGTTCTTC. This codes for CASSGGSGFNEQFF. The chain couples TRBV10-1 to TRBJ2-1; D remains unclear. The length of the CDR3 is 14 residues. The germline V and J ends were trimmed by 4 bases and 7 bases, with 14 bases remaining between them. In germline, CDR1 is WNHNN, CDR2 SYGVQD (reference sequence).

The gene calls are TRBV10-3 and TRBJ2-1; weak D call: TRBD1 (5 bases). V lost 6 bases and J 5 bases, leaving 14 bases between the germline ends. From germline, CDR1 is ENHRY and CDR2 SYGVKD. The CDR3 loop spans 14 amino acids. DNA of the CDR3: TGTGCCATCAGCCCTGTTAAGGGGAACAATGAGCAGTTCTTC. Translating it yields CAISPVKGNNEQFF.

This rearrangement joins TRBV5-1 to TRBJ1-3; tentatively, D is TRBD1 (5 bases). Germline lookup yields CDR1 SGHRS and CDR2 YFSETQ. Trimming cost V 4 bases and J 6 bases, with 11 bases left between them. The CDR3 spans 13 residues. CDR3 nucleotide sequence: TGCGCCAGCAGCCTAGACAGTTCAAACACCATATATTTT. Its protein product is CASSLDSSNTIYF.

This chain connects TRBV5-1 to TRBJ1-1; 8 nucleotides match TRBD1. Germline V gene lookup returns CDR1 SGHRS and CDR2 YFSETQ. The CDR3 runs 14 residues. Trimming removed 4 bases from V and 5 bases from J; junction bases left unmatched: 7. Written as DNA, the CDR3 is TGCGCCAGCAGCAAGGGGGACAGGTGGACTGAAGCTTTCTTT. It specifies CASSKGDRWTEAFF.

The chain links TRBV6-5 to TRBJ2-7, with 10 bases that match TRBD1. CDR1 and CDR2 from the germline V gene are MNHEY and SVGAGI. The CDR3 loop spans 15 amino acids. V lost 4 bases to trimming and J lost 3 bases; unmatched junction nucleotides: 6. CDR3 region: CASSFRDRGIYEQYF. The CDR3 bases are TGTGCCAGCAGTTTCCGGGACAGGGGTATCTACGAGCAGTACTTC.

The chain carries TRBV5-5 and TRBJ1-5, with 9 bases matching TRBD1. The trim removed 4 bases at V and 4 bases at J, leaving 3 bases unmatched. The length of the CDR3 is 14 residues. The V gene's germline CDR1 is SGHKS and CDR2 YYEKEE (reference sequence). CDR3: CASSRDRVNQPQHF. The CDR3 bases are TGTGCCAGCAGCCGGGACAGGGTGAATCAGCCCCAGCATTTT.

This chain joins TRBV23-1 and TRBJ2-6; a weak D match, TRBD1 (6 bases). TRBV23-1 is an ORF; its function is uncertain. V was pared by 3 bases and J by 0 bases, with 21 bases between. The CDR3 has 20 amino acids. DNA for the CDR3: TGCGCCAGCAGTCACCCCACTAGGGGACATAACACCTCTGGGGCCAACGTCCTGACTTTC. Amino acids: CASSHPTRGHNTSGANVLTF.

This chain uses TRBV5-6 with TRBJ2-7; TRBD2 aligns across 9 bases. The CDR3 runs 14 residues. V shed 4 bases, J shed 6 bases, and the junction held 8 bases outside the gene matches. Germline CDR1 SGHDT, CDR2 YYEEEE. The CDR3 sequence: CASSQGLASSEQYF. CDR3 DNA sequence: TGTGCCAGCAGCCAGGGACTAGCTTCGAGCGAGCAGTACTTC.

The rearrangement links TRBV25-1 to TRBJ2-1; 11 positions agree with TRBD2. CDR1 and CDR2 from the germline V gene are MGHDK and SYGVNS. Germline trimming cut 4 bases from V and 8 bases from J; bases unmatched to any gene: 4. The CDR3 sequence is 14 residues long. CDR3 coding DNA: TGTGCCAGCAGTGGACTAGCGGGATGGGATGAGCAGTTCTTC. This gives the protein CASSGLAGWDEQFF.

This clone was counted once. The rearrangement uses TRBV19 and TRBJ2-7; 7 bases fit TRBD2. Germline V lookup: CDR1 LNHDA, CDR2 SQIVND (reference sequence). The CDR3 is 15 amino acids. Trimming cost V 3 bases and J 0 bases; bases outside gene matches: 5. The CDR3 bases are TGTGCCAGTAGTATCCCTAGCGGAACCTCCTACGAGCAGTACTTC. Encoded protein: CASSIPSGTSYEQYF.

The CDR3 region is CASSQDWGREDGYTF. The CDR3 DNA is TGCGCCAGCAGCCAAGATTGGGGGCGGGAGGATGGCTACACCTTC. The rearrangement links TRBV4-1 to TRBJ1-2; D is possibly TRBD1 (6 bases). CDR1 MGHRA and CDR2 YSYEKL come from the germline V gene. This CDR3 contains 15 residues. V was shortened by 0 bases and J by 6 bases, with 14 bases between the two germline ends.

The chain recombines TRBV5-1 with TRBJ2-3, with D possibly matching TRBD2 (5 bases). V was pared by 0 bases and J by 0 bases, with 14 bases between. The CDR3 has 17 residues. Germline V gene lookup returns CDR1 SGHRS and CDR2 YFSETQ. In nucleotides, the CDR3 is TGCGCCAGCAGCTTGGCCGGGCGGGCAACTAGCACAGATACGCAGTATTTT. It codes for CASSLAGRATSTDTQYF.

V gene TRBV7-9 combines with J gene TRBJ1-4, with TRBD1 as a possible D gene (6 bases). Germline V lookup: CDR1 SEHNR, CDR2 FQNEAQ (reference sequence). CDR3 length equals 18 residues. Trimming removed 4 bases at V and 2 bases at J, with 20 bases between. This CDR3 is CASSSRWGGGKTNEKLFF. DNA for the CDR3: TGTGCCAGCAGCTCGCGATGGGGGGGCGGCAAGACTAATGAAAAACTGTTTTTT.

Turning to this clone: Different DNA sequences within this sample yield the same CDR3. The chain couples TRBV7-3 to TRBJ2-7; D may be TRBD2 (6 bases). The V and J ends lost 1 base and 5 bases respectively, with 15 bases between them. Germline assignment: CDR1 SGHTA and CDR2 FQGTGA. CDR3 length equals 15 residues. The DNA for the CDR3 is TGTGCCAGCAGCTTAATGGGGAACCCGGGGGACGAGCAGTACTTC. Translation: CASSLMGNPGDEQYF.

V gene TRBV5-1 combines with J gene TRBJ2-2; 10 bases line up with TRBD2. Germline V gene data show CDR1 as SGHRS and CDR2 as YFSETQ. The CDR3 length is 18 residues. J was trimmed by 0 bases and V by 2 bases; bases with no gene match: 7. The CDR3 DNA is TGCGCCAGCAGCTTCACGTCTAGCGGGGGCGCGAACACCGGGGAGCTGTTTTTT. Its protein is CASSFTSSGGANTGELFF. The variable domain in full, with the rest retrieved from reference TRBV5-1 and TRBJ2-2, is KAGVTQTPRYLIKTRGQQVTLSCSPISGHRSVSWYQQTPGQGLQFLFEYFSETQRNKGNFPGRFSGRQFSNSRSEMNVSTLELGDSALYLCASSFTSSGGANTGELFFGEGSRLTVL.

The chain recombines TRBV27 with TRBJ2-6; 8 bases are a match to TRBD2. Germline lookup yields CDR1 MNHEY and CDR2 SMNVEV (reference sequence). CDR3 length: 16 amino acids. The ends lost 4 bases at V and 0 bases at J; junction bases unmatched: 2. The CDR3 DNA sequence: TGTGCCAGCAGTTACGGGGGGGGCTCTGGGGCCAACGTCCTGACTTTC. Translated: CASSYGGGSGANVLTF.

The chain has TRBV10-3 and TRBJ2-6; TRBD1 matches at 7 bases. Germline CDR1 ENHRY, CDR2 SYGVKD. V was clipped by 3 bases and J by 2 bases; unmatched bases: 4. The CDR3 loop spans 16 amino acids. The chain's CDR3 is CAISERGRPGANVLTF. CDR3 DNA: TGTGCCATCAGTGAAAGGGGGCGACCTGGGGCCAACGTCCTGACTTTC.

The rearrangement links TRBV30 to TRBJ2-2; TRBD2 aligns across 9 bases. CDR1 is GTSNPN and CDR2 is SVGIG in the germline V gene (reference sequence). V was pared by 2 bases and J by 4 bases, with 5 bases of the junction left unmatched. CDR3 length: 15 residues. CDR3 sequence reads: CAWSIAGGFTGELFF. The CDR3 coding sequence is TGTGCCTGGAGTATTGCGGGAGGGTTCACCGGGGAGCTGTTTTTT.